This TCR beta chain stems from a study of cytomegalovirus exposure and HLA in healthy donors. Study conclusions and caveats: The study recorded 150 to 200 TCR beta chains that were cytomegalovirus-associated. Later analysis associated a missense DCLRE1C variant with TCR beta V- and J-gene trimming.

Only a few counts were recorded for this clone. As yet, its antigen is unknown. The DNA is omitted, as the CDR3 cannot be located on it reliably, and the CDR3 follows TCRdb's listing. Healthy bone marrow donors supplied every sample. PCR amplification relied on 60 Vbeta primers (plus 13 Jbeta primers). Profiling relied on immunoSEQ multiplex PCR, and the TCRdb table lists in-frame clones only, not all of them. The table records about 140,000 clones, approximately 84% of them present only once. The CDR3 is 15 amino acids long, termini counted. This chain uses TRBV21-1 with TRBJ2-7; the table's TRBD1 call for D was not verified on the DNA. TRBV21-1 is listed as a pseudogene. This TCR came from a woman aged 40 to 50 in good health and CMV-seronegative. Sequencing input: PBMCs. CDR3 sequence: CASSKVGTGTYEQYF.